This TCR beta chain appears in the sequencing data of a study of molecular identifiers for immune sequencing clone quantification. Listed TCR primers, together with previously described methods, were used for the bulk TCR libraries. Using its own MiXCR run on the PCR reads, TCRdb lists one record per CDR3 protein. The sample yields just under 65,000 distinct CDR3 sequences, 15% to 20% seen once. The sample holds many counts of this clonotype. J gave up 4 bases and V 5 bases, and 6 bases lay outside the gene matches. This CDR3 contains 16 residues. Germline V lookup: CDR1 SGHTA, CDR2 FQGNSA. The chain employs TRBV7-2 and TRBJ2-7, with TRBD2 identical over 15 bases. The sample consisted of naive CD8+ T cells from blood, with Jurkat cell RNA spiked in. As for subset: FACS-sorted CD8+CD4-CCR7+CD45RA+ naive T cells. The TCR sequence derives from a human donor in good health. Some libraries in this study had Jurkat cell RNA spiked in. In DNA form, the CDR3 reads TGTGCCAGCAGCGAGGGACTAGCGGGAGGAATGTACGAGCAGTACTTC. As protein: CASSEGLAGGMYEQYF.